Presented here are 9 T cell receptor beta chains from one specimen sequenced in a study of tumor and adjacent non-tumor tissue in lung cancer. TCRbeta libraries were built with three rounds of nested PCR, modified from ARM-PCR. TCRdb processed the multiplex PCR reads anew with MiXCR; each CDR3 protein has one entry. This table holds 85,000 to 100,000 distinct CDR3 sequences, about 72% found once. RNA was extracted from bulk tissue without any cell sorting. The sequenced sample consisted of lung tumor tissue. These receptors all stem from a man aged 60 to 75 with non-small cell lung cancer.

The chain uses TRBV7-2 and TRBJ2-5; D gene ambiguous. Trimming cost V 5 bases and J 2 bases, with 12 bases left between them. Germline assignment: CDR1 SGHTA and CDR2 FQGNSA. The CDR3 runs to 14 residues. The CDR3 coding sequence is TGTGCCAGCAGCCCAAACGGGCAGCAAGAGACCCAGTACTTC. It specifies CASSPNGQQETQYF.

The rearrangement joins TRBV11-1 to TRBJ2-7, with D unclear. Between the trimmed V and J ends, which lost 8 bases and 2 bases, there was a span of 16 bases. Germline V gene data show CDR1 as SGHAT and CDR2 as FQDESV (reference sequence). The CDR3 is made up of 14 amino acids. The CDR3 here is CASAYPGGAYEQYF. The CDR3 bases are TGTGCCAGCGCCTATCCCGGCGGCGCCTACGAGCAGTACTTC.

The chain employs TRBV28 and TRBJ2-3; 9 bases are a match to TRBD1. From germline, CDR1 is MDHEN and CDR2 SYDVKM. The ends lost 6 bases at V and 11 bases at J; junction bases unmatched: 12. The CDR3 length is 14 residues. The CDR3 is CASRVGTGTDEQYF. The CDR3 bases are TGTGCCAGCAGGGTGGGGACAGGGACAGATGAGCAGTATTTT.

On this clonotype: Lacking the conserved final phenylalanine or tryptophan, this CDR3 likely reflects a read error. V usage is TRBV11-3 and J usage is TRBJ2-2; no reliable D call. CDR1 SGHNT and CDR2 YENEEA come from the germline V gene. The ends were cut back, 3 bases at V and 4 bases at J, with 18 bases in the middle. CDR3 length: 17 amino acids. The DNA of the CDR3 is TGTGCCAGCAGCTTGGGCGGTAGACGAGACACCACCGGGGAGCTGTTTTCT. Amino acid sequence: CASSLGGRRDTTGELFS.

A remark on this clonotype: Compared with germline, one end of the junction differs, possibly owing to a read error. The chain joins TRBV11-1 to TRBJ2-7, with D tentatively TRBD1 (5 bases). CDR1 is SGHAT, CDR2 FQDESV, per germline (reference sequence). CDR3 length: 14 residues. DNA for the CDR3: TGTGCCGGCAGCTTTCCCGACAGCGCCTACCAGCAGTACTTC. It yields the protein CAGSFPDSAYQQYF.

On this clonotype: A much larger clone lies one base from this, so it may be a read error. The rearrangement joins TRBV5-6 to TRBJ2-7, with D perhaps TRBD1 (6 bases). V was trimmed by 2 bases and J by 5 bases, leaving 17 bases between them. This CDR3 region has 15 residues. The germline CDR1 and CDR2 sequences are SGHDT and YYEEEE. In nucleotides, the CDR3 is TGTGCCAGCAGCTTCAGGACAGCGAACCCCCACGAGCAGTACTTC. Translation: CASSFRTANPHEQYF.

V is TRBV15 and J is TRBJ2-3; TRBD1 matches 8 bases. Losses at the gene ends were 0 bases for V and 5 bases for J; bases not matched to a gene: 7. This CDR3 has 16 amino acids. Germline-derived CDR1 and CDR2 are LNHNV and YYDKDF (reference sequence). In DNA, the CDR3 is TGTGCCACCAGCAGAGATGCGACAGGGGCTGGAGATACGCAGTATTTT. It is translated as CATSRDATGAGDTQYF.

As concerns this clonotype: The junction departs from germline at one end; a sequencing error may be responsible. V and J are TRBV5-4 and TRBJ2-1; 14 bases agree with TRBD2. The V gene's germline CDR1 is SGHNT and CDR2 YYREEE (reference sequence). The CDR3 is made up of 16 amino acids. CDR3: CASSGAGTSGRAEHFF. For the CDR3, the DNA is TGTGCCAGCAGCGGAGCCGGGACTAGCGGGAGAGCGGAGCATTTCTTC.

Worth noting for this clonotype: This CDR3 is missing its conserved last phenylalanine or tryptophan, likely due to a read error. The DNA is left out, because the CDR3 cannot be placed on it with certainty; the CDR3 is given as TCRdb lists it. This rearrangement joins TRBV5-1 to TRBJ1-2; TRBD1 is taken as the D call from the table, unchecked against the DNA. The CDR3 adds up to 14 amino acids, both ends counted. Per the germline V gene, CDR1 is SGHRS and CDR2 is YFSETQ. CDR3 protein: CASSQGDSNYGFTL.